What follows are 14 T cell receptor beta chains derived from one specimen sequenced in a study of shared clonotypes between healthy human individuals. Sequenced by immunoSEQ multiplex PCR; TCRdb stores in-frame clones only, minus some. The sample contains over 950,000 clones, approximately 75% of which appear only once. Sequencing was carried out using memory CD4+ T cells from PBMCs. Sample subset: CD45RA-negative fraction. These receptors came from a man aged 18 to 29 in good health. Some clones in this sample may be carry-over from other donors' samples.

In this sample, this clone turned up once. This sequence joins TRBV7-2 and TRBJ2-7, with D tentatively TRBD1 (5 bases). The V end was cut by 1 base, the J end by 2 bases, with 12 bases between. Germline V lookup: CDR1 SGHTA, CDR2 FQGNSA. CDR3 length: 15 residues. CDR3 sequence reads: CASSLGLGRAYEQYF. The CDR3 DNA is TGTGCCAGCAGCTTAGGTTTAGGCAGGGCCTACGAGCAGTACTTC.

V and J are TRBV5-3 and TRBJ2-1; D remains ambiguous. TRBV5-3 is labeled an ORF, and its function is uncertain. The CDR3 is made up of 13 amino acids. V lost 3 bases, J lost 3 bases, and 7 bases lay in between. The CDR3 DNA reads as TGTGCCAGAAGCTGTATAGGCTACAATGAGCAGTTCTTC. Residues: CARSCIGYNEQFF.

The chain is built from TRBV5-4 and TRBJ2-3; D remains unclear. CDR3 size: 16 residues. Germline CDR1 reads SGHNT; CDR2 reads YYREEE (reference sequence). The V end lost 0 bases, the J end lost 4 bases, and 15 bases lay between the germline ends. Here the CDR3 reads CASSLDRYPRADTQYF. As DNA, the CDR3 is TGTGCCAGCAGCTTGGACCGTTACCCCCGCGCAGATACGCAGTATTTT.

The chain is built from TRBV6-5 and TRBJ2-5; 8 bases align to TRBD2. Germline V lookup: CDR1 MNHEY, CDR2 SVGAGI. Unmatched junction bases numbered 11, after V lost 6 bases and J lost 5 bases. The CDR3 has 15 amino acids. The CDR3 nucleotides are TGTGCCAGCAGCGGACCGGGACTAGGGGTGGAGACCCAGTACTTC. Residues: CASSGPGLGVETQYF.

This clone was seen a handful of times. The sample has other DNA sequences that encode this CDR3 too. The chain recombines TRBV7-9 with TRBJ1-1; 8 nucleotides match TRBD1. Trimming cost V 5 bases and J 7 bases; bases outside gene matches: 3. From germline, CDR1 is SEHNR and CDR2 FQNEAQ (reference sequence). The CDR3 is 12 amino acids. In DNA form, the CDR3 reads TGTGCCAGCAGCCTTGGACAGGGTGAAGCTTTCTTT. The encoded protein is CASSLGQGEAFF.

As for this clone: The sample carries other DNA sequences with the same CDR3. The V gene is TRBV25-1, the J gene TRBJ2-3; possibly TRBD1 for D (6 bases). The CDR3 has 15 amino acids. Trimming cost V 4 bases and J 3 bases, with 14 bases left between them. Germline values: CDR1 MGHDK, CDR2 SYGVNS. Here the CDR3 reads CASSVPGGSTDTQYF. The CDR3 DNA reads as TGTGCCAGCAGTGTACCTGGGGGCAGTACAGATACGCAGTATTTT.

V usage is TRBV28 and J usage is TRBJ2-3, with unresolved D. The V gene's germline CDR1 is MDHEN and CDR2 SYDVKM. The CDR3 runs to 15 residues. V was clipped by 3 bases and J by 0 bases, with 10 bases between them. The CDR3 sequence: CASSFLGKSTDTQYF. The CDR3 bases are TGTGCCAGCAGTTTTTTGGGGAAGAGCACAGATACGCAGTATTTT.

This chain connects TRBV30 to TRBJ1-5; D not resolved. The CDR3 runs to 16 residues. Trimming shortened V by 1 base and J by 2 bases, and 15 bases separated the two germline ends. Germline V lookup: CDR1 GTSNPN, CDR2 SVGIG (reference sequence). This CDR3 is CAWSGQVVNGNQPQHF. In DNA form, the CDR3 reads TGTGCCTGGAGTGGGCAGGTAGTTAACGGCAATCAGCCCCAGCATTTT.

The chain uses TRBV15 and TRBJ1-5; D unresolved. V shed 0 bases and J shed 11 bases, with 20 bases lying between them. Looked up from germline, CDR1 is LNHNV and CDR2 is YYDKDF (reference sequence). This CDR3 spans 16 amino acids. The CDR3 sequence is CATSRDSGWAIPTQHF. The DNA of the CDR3 is TGTGCCACCAGCAGAGATTCCGGATGGGCAATCCCCACCCAGCATTTT.

The chain carries TRBV10-1 and TRBJ2-2; no clear D gene. Germline CDR1 is WNHNN and CDR2 is SYGVQD (reference sequence). V was cut by 4 bases and J by 2 bases, with 14 bases left in between. The CDR3 covers 16 residues. CDR3: CASSAASGPNTGELFF. The CDR3 nucleotides read TGCGCCAGCAGTGCCGCCTCCGGGCCAAACACCGGGGAGCTGTTTTTT.

The chain employs TRBV2 and TRBJ2-3, with D unclear. Germline V gene data show CDR1 as SNHLY and CDR2 as FYNNEI. Trimming stripped 6 bases from V and 3 bases from J, with 10 bases between. The CDR3 extends over 13 amino acids. Here the CDR3 DNA reads TGTGCCAGCAGCGAACTGGGGACAGATACGCAGTATTTT. Amino acid sequence: CASSELGTDTQYF.

This rearrangement joins TRBV11-2 to TRBJ2-1; 14 positions match TRBD2. The junction had 12 bases not matched to a gene; V was cut back by 6 bases and J by 11 bases. The germline CDR1 and CDR2 sequences are SGHAT and FQNNGV. The CDR3 contains 16 residues. The CDR3 reads CASRNNQGLAGGKQFF. Here the CDR3 DNA reads TGTGCCAGCAGAAACAACCAAGGACTAGCGGGAGGTAAGCAGTTCTTC.

The chain couples TRBV5-1 to TRBJ2-7, with TRBD2 matching 11 bases. The CDR3 loop spans 16 amino acids. The ends lost 4 bases at V and 2 bases at J; junction bases unmatched: 8. In germline, CDR1 is SGHRS, CDR2 YFSETQ. The CDR3 bases are TGCGCCAGCAGCGTCGAGGGACTAGCGGTTACCTACGAGCAGTACTTC. Translation gives CASSVEGLAVTYEQYF.

The chain links TRBV7-2 to TRBJ1-2; D not certain. CDR3 length: 13 residues. The germline V gene has CDR1 SGHTA and CDR2 FQGNSA. Trimming took 4 bases from V and 3 from J, leaving 9 bases between them. The CDR3 DNA is TGTGCCAGCAGCTCTGTGACGGACTATGGCTACACCTTC. This codes for CASSSVTDYGYTF.